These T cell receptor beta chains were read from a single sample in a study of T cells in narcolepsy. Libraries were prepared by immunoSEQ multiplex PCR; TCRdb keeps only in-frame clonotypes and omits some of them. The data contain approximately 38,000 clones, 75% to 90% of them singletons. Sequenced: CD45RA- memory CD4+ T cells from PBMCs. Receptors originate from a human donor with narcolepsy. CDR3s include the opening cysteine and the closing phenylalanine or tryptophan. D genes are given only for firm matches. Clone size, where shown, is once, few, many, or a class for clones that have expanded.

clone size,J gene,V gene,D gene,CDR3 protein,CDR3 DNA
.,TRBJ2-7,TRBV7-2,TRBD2,CASSLGLAGGPYEQYF,TGTGCCAGCAGCTTAGGCCTAGCGGGGGGGCCGTACGAGCAGTACTTC
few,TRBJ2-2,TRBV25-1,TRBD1,CASGRQGNTGELFF,TGTGCCAGCGGTAGACAGGGGAACACCGGGGAGCTGTTTTTT
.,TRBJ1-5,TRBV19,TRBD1,CASSRQGGGPQHF,TGTGCCAGTAGTAGACAGGGGGGTGGGCCCCAGCATTTT
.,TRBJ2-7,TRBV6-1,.,CASMRGGTTYEQYF,TGTGCCAGCATGAGAGGGGGGACGACCTACGAGCAGTACTTC
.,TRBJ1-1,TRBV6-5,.,CASSYSSTGTNTEAFF,TGTGCCAGCAGTTACTCGAGTACAGGGACGAACACTGAAGCTTTCTTT
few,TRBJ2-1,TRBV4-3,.,CASSQSPGLPAEFF,TGCGCCAGCAGCCAGTCACCGGGACTCCCGGCGGAGTTCTTC
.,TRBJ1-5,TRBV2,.,CASSADTGNQPQHF,TGTGCCAGCAGTGCTGACACGGGCAATCAGCCCCAGCATTTT
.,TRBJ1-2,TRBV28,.,CASTADSIYGYTF,TGTGCCAGCACCGCGGACAGTATCTATGGCTACACCTTC
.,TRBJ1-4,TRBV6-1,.,CASSPTGGSNEKLFF,TGTGCCAGCAGCCCCACGGGGGGATCTAATGAAAAACTGTTTTTT
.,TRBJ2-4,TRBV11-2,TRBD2,CASSLLRLADLAKNIQYF,TGTGCCAGCAGCTTATTGAGACTAGCGGACTTAGCCAAAAACATTCAGTACTTC
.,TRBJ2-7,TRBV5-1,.,CASSLRQEPYEQYF,TGCGCCAGCAGCTTGAGGCAGGAGCCCTACGAGCAGTACTTC
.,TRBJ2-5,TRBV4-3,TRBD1,CASSRGQGAGLLQETQYF,TGCGCCAGCAGCCGAGGACAGGGGGCGGGACTCCTCCAAGAGACCCAGTACTTC
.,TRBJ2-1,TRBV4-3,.,CASSQEFTGARMDEQFF,TGCGCCAGCAGCCAAGAATTTACAGGAGCCCGCATGGATGAGCAGTTCTTC
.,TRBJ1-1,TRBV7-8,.,CASSLEGGTEAFF,TGTGCCAGCAGCTTAGAAGGGGGGACTGAAGCTTTCTTT
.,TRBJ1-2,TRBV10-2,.,CASRGEGVYYGYTF,TGCGCCAGCCGGGGGGAAGGGGTATACTATGGCTACACCTTC
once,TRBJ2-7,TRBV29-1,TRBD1,CSAATGGYEQYF,TGCAGCGCCGCGACAGGGGGATACGAGCAGTACTTC
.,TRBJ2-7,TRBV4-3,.,CASSQDRGYEQYF,TGCGCCAGCAGCCAAGATAGGGGATACGAGCAGTACTTC
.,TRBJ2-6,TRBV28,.,CASSAPSLTGANVLTF,TGTGCCAGCAGCGCCCCGAGTTTGACTGGGGCCAACGTCCTGACTTTC
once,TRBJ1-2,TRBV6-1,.,CASSETEGGYGYTF,TGTGCCAGCAGTGAGACGGAGGGAGGCTATGGCTACACCTTC
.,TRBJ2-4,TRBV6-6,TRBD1,CASLPGQGLTKNIQYF,TGTGCCAGCCTGCCGGGACAGGGTCTGACCAAAAACATTCAGTACTTC
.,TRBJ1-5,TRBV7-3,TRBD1,CASSYTGGHQPQHF,TGTGCCAGCAGCTACACAGGGGGCCATCAGCCCCAGCATTTT
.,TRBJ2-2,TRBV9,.,CASSVVSTGELFF,TGTGCCAGCAGCGTAGTTTCCACCGGGGAGCTGTTTTTT
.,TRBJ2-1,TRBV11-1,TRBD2,CASSLRGGPGNEQFF,TGTGCCAGCAGCTTACGGGGGGGGCCCGGCAATGAGCAGTTCTTC
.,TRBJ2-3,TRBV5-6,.,CASSPQGPWGSTDTQYF,TGTGCCAGCAGCCCACAGGGACCCTGGGGTAGCACAGATACGCAGTATTTT
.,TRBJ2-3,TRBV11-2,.,CASSRGRASITDTQYF,TGTGCCAGCAGCCGGGGAAGGGCCAGCATCACAGATACGCAGTATTTT
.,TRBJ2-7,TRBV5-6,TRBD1,CASSSSTGVDPAWTFEQYF,TGTGCCAGCAGCTCCTCGACAGGGGTTGACCCCGCATGGACGTTCGAGCAGTACTTC
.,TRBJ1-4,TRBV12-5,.,CASGLVNRATNEKLFF,TGTGCTAGTGGTTTGGTGAATAGAGCAACTAATGAAAAACTGTTTTTT
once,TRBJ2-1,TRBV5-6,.,CASSFFLRSRGLKNEQFF,TGTGCCAGCAGCTTTTTCCTTAGGAGCCGGGGTTTAAAGAATGAGCAGTTCTTC
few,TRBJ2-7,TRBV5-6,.,CASSLTVSYEQYF,TGTGCCAGCAGCCTGACGGTCTCCTACGAGCAGTACTTC
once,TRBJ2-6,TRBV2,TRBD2,CASRRLAGGPTGANVLTF,TGTGCCAGCAGGCGACTAGCGGGGGGGCCAACTGGGGCCAACGTCCTGACTTTC
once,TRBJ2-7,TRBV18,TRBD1,CASCRDRSYEQYF,TGTGCCAGCTGCCGGGACAGGTCCTACGAGCAGTACTTC
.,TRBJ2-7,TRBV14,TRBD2,CASSTYGRGYEQYF,TGTGCCAGCAGCACGTACGGGCGGGGGTACGAGCAGTACTTC
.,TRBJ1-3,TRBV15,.,CATSRGLAGNTIYF,TGTGCCACCAGCAGAGGACTGGCTGGAAACACCATATATTTT
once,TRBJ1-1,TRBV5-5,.,CASSFGGDTEAFF,TGTGCCAGCAGCTTTGGAGGGGACACTGAAGCTTTCTTT
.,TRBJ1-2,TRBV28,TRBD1,CASSPNRGRGYGYTF,TGTGCCAGCAGCCCCAACAGGGGGCGAGGGTATGGCTACACCTTC
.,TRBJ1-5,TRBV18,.,CASSPSGAPSQPQHF,TGTGCCAGCTCACCATCCGGGGCCCCCAGTCAGCCCCAGCATTTT
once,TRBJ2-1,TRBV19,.,CASSLASHNEQFF,TGTGCCAGTAGTCTAGCTAGCCACAATGAGCAGTTCTTC
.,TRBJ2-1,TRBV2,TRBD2,CASSDLAGNEQFF,TGTGCCAGCAGTGATCTAGCGGGGAATGAGCAGTTCTTC
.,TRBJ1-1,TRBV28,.,CASSSTGPWGTEAFF,TGTGCCAGCAGTTCTACAGGGCCATGGGGCACTGAAGCTTTCTTT
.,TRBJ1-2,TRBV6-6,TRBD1,CASSYSPTGDYGYTF,TGTGCCAGCAGTTACTCGCCGACAGGGGACTATGGCTACACCTTC